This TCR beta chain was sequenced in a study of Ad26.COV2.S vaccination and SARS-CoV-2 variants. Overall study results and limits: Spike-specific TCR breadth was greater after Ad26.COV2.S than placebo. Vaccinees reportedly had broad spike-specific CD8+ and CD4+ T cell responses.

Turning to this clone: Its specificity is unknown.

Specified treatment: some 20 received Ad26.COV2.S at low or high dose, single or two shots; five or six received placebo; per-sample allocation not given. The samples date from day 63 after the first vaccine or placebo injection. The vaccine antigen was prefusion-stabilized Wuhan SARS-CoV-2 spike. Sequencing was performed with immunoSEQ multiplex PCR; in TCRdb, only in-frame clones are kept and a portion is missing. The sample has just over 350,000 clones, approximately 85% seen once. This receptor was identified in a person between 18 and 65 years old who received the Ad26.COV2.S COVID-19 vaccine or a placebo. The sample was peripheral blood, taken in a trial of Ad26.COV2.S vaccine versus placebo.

The CDR3 DNA reads as TGTGCCAGGGGTTCAGGGGTCGCCTACAATGAGCAGTTCTTC. Translation: CARGSGVAYNEQFF. This chain joins TRBV2 and TRBJ2-1; tentatively, D is TRBD1 (6 bases). With 9 bases removed from V and 2 bases from J, the gap between germline ends came to 14 bases. The CDR3 consists of 14 residues. From germline, CDR1 is SNHLY and CDR2 FYNNEI.